This T cell receptor beta chain came from a study of T cell responses to AZD1222 COVID-19 vaccine. V was trimmed by 5 bases and J by 11 bases, leaving 16 bases between them. This CDR3 is 13 amino acids long. Germline V gene lookup returns CDR1 SEHNR and CDR2 FQNEAQ (reference sequence). Clones were sequenced by immunoSEQ multiplex PCR, and TCRdb holds only the in-frame ones, with some missing. The table includes more than 90,000 clones, 85% to 90% detected once. The source is an adult in good health. The chain combines TRBV7-9 with TRBJ2-1, with no clear D. This sample comprised peripheral blood, obtained on day 0 of AZD1222 vaccination. Here the CDR3 reads CASSSPFSWKQFF. In nucleotides, the CDR3 is TGTGCCAGCAGCAGTCCTTTTTCCTGGAAGCAGTTCTTC.